This T cell receptor beta chain is from a study of cytomegalovirus exposure and HLA in healthy donors. General observations from the study: Published work reported that the classifier diagnosed cytomegalovirus status with high specificity and sensitivity. In a later analysis, TCR beta V- and J-gene trimming was associated with a missense DCLRE1C variant. Researchers reportedly found TCR beta sequences accurately predicted most subjects' HLA-A and HLA-B alleles.

The CDR3 covers 18 residues. Germline-derived CDR1 and CDR2 are MRHNA and SNTAGT. J lost 0 bases, V lost 6 bases, and 12 bases had no gene match. Primers for the PCR totalled 60 Vbeta and 13 Jbeta. Clones were read by immunoSEQ multiplex PCR, and TCRdb kept only the in-frame ones, dropping some. The sample lists roughly 100,000 clones; 55% to 65% were seen once. Notes on this clone: Its antigen is still unknown.

The chain has TRBV6-4 and TRBJ2-1, with 9 bases matching TRBD1. The sequence was obtained from a young man in good health and CMV-seropositive. The sample consisted of PBMCs. As DNA, the CDR3 is TGTGCCAGCAGGCCCGGGACAGGGCCTCCGAGCTCCTACAATGAGCAGTTCTTC. This sequence encodes CASRPGTGPPSSYNEQFF.